A single sample is the source of the 24 T cell receptor beta chains below, sequenced in a study of blood T cell repertoires in COVID-19. Measured with immunoSEQ multiplex PCR; TCRdb has only the in-frame clones, and not every one. The table records around 130,000 clones, about 80% of them present only once. The sequencing sample was made of peripheral blood. Receptors were obtained from a woman aged 55-70 years with acute or convalescent COVID-19.

The chain recombines TRBV19 with TRBJ1-3; 7 bases line up with TRBD1. The germline gives CDR1 LNHDA, CDR2 SQIVND (reference sequence). The CDR3 has 13 residues. J lost 3 bases, V lost 9 bases, and 5 bases had no gene match. The CDR3 nucleotides read TGTGCCAGCTCGACAGGGAATGGAAACACCATATATTTT. Translation: CASSTGNGNTIYF.

This chain connects TRBV3-1 (or the pseudogene TRBV3-2) to TRBJ2-5; 9 bases are a match to TRBD2. Germline lookup yields CDR1 LGHDT and CDR2 YNNKEL (reference sequence). J was trimmed by 2 bases and V by 2 bases; bases with no gene match: 9. This CDR3 region has 17 residues. The CDR3 protein is CASSQYRTSVVQETQYF. In DNA, the CDR3 is TGTGCCAGCAGCCAATACAGGACTAGCGTGGTGCAAGAGACCCAGTACTTC.

The rearrangement joins TRBV6-5 to TRBJ1-3; D is unresolved. CDR3 size: 16 residues. The ends were cut back, 0 bases at V and 0 bases at J, with 9 bases in the middle. Per germline, CDR1 MNHEY and CDR2 SVGAGI. The CDR3 DNA reads as TGTGCCAGCAGTTACTCGAGGCAGAACTCTGGAAACACCATATATTTT. Its protein is CASSYSRQNSGNTIYF.

This clone has only a few counts. The V and J genes are TRBV7-9 and TRBJ1-2, with D perhaps matching TRBD1 (6 bases). This CDR3 region has 17 residues. Germline V lookup: CDR1 SEHNR, CDR2 FQNEAQ (reference sequence). V was cut by 3 bases and J by 4 bases, with 21 bases left in between. The CDR3 DNA follows: TGTGCCAGCAGCTTGCTCTACCGGGACACCTTAACCTATGGCTACACCTTC. Protein sequence: CASSLLYRDTLTYGYTF.

Comments on this clone: This same CDR3 is encoded by further DNA sequences in the sample. V is TRBV2 and J is TRBJ1-5, with 8 positions matching TRBD1. Germline CDR1 reads SNHLY; CDR2 reads FYNNEI. Trimming cost V 3 bases and J 3 bases; bases outside gene matches: 1. This CDR3 comprises 14 residues. The DNA of the CDR3 is TGTGCCAGCAGTGAGGACAGGGCCAATCAGCCCCAGCATTTT. It encodes CASSEDRANQPQHF. Filled out from reference TRBV2 and TRBJ1-5, the complete variable domain reads EPEVTQTPSHQVTQMGQEVILRCVPISNHLYFYWYRQILGQKVEFLVSFYNNEISEKSEIFDDQFSVERPDGSNFTLKIRSTKLEDSAMYFCASSEDRANQPQHFGDGTRLSIL.

The V and J genes are TRBV11-2 and TRBJ2-7; D is ambiguous. The CDR3 spans 14 residues. V lost 1 base, J lost 3 bases, and 10 bases lay in between. Germline CDR1 is SGHAT and CDR2 is FQNNGV. CDR3 bases: TGTGCCAGCAGCTTAGGAGGCAGCCTCTACGAGCAGTACGTC. As protein: CASSLGGSLYEQYV.

This clone has a handful of counts. V and J are TRBV27 and TRBJ1-2; 8 bases align to TRBD1. The germline CDR1 and CDR2 sequences are MNHEY and SMNVEV (reference sequence). CDR3 size: 14 residues. V was clipped by 5 bases and J by 7 bases; unmatched bases: 9. The CDR3 coding sequence is TGTGCCAGCAGTCCTCGCCGACAGGGGATTGGCTACACCTTC. This codes for CASSPRRQGIGYTF.

The rearrangement links TRBV12-5 to TRBJ1-3; 8 bases are a match to TRBD1. V lost 1 base to trimming and J lost 8 bases; unmatched junction nucleotides: 7. CDR1 is LGHNT, CDR2 FRNRAP, per germline. There are 15 residues in the CDR3. CDR3 bases: TGTGCTAGTGGTTTGGGACTACAGGGGGTGGACACCATATATTTT. Translating it yields CASGLGLQGVDTIYF.

The CDR3 is CASSRALDNSPLHF. The CDR3 nucleotides read TGTGCCAGTAGTAGGGCGTTAGATAATTCACCCCTCCACTTT. The chain recombines TRBV19 with TRBJ1-6; D remains ambiguous. CDR1 LNHDA and CDR2 SQIVND come from the germline V gene (reference sequence). This CDR3 is built from 14 residues. Deletions cut 4 bases from V and 5 bases from J, with 9 bases between.

This clone appeared once. The V call is TRBV30, the J call TRBJ1-1; the match to TRBD1 covers 9 bases. There are 12 residues in the CDR3. Trimming took 3 bases from V and 10 from J; bases not matched to a gene: 6. CDR1 GTSNPN and CDR2 SVGIG come from the germline V gene (reference sequence). The CDR3 DNA reads as TGTGCCTGGAGCGAGGGACAGGGAGGAGCTTTCTTT. The encoded protein is CAWSEGQGGAFF.

The CDR3 loop is CAISGESSYNEQFF. In DNA, the CDR3 is TGTGCCATCAGTGGGGAGAGCTCCTACAATGAGCAGTTCTTC. The J gene is TRBJ2-1, the V gene TRBV10-3; weak D call: TRBD2 (5 bases). Germline loops: CDR1 ENHRY, CDR2 SYGVKD. The germline V and J ends were trimmed by 4 bases and 0 bases, with 7 bases remaining between them. The CDR3 runs 14 residues.

The chain is built from TRBV25-1 and TRBJ1-2, with a tentative D call TRBD1 (5 bases). The CDR3 has 14 amino acids. Between the trimmed V and J ends, which lost 6 bases and 2 bases, there was a span of 13 bases. Per germline, CDR1 MGHDK and CDR2 SYGVNS. CDR3 in amino acids: CASREGARNYGYTF. The CDR3 bases are TGTGCCAGCAGAGAAGGGGCGAGGAACTATGGCTACACCTTC.

This chain uses TRBV27 with TRBJ1-6, with 9 bases fitting TRBD1. In germline, CDR1 is MNHEY, CDR2 SMNVEV (reference sequence). J was trimmed by 8 bases and V by 5 bases; bases with no gene match: 13. The CDR3 covers 17 residues. This CDR3 reads CASSGPYRGPRDSPLHF. The CDR3 DNA reads TGTGCCAGCAGTGGACCGTACAGGGGGCCAAGGGATTCACCCCTCCACTTT.

V and J are TRBV7-2 and TRBJ2-3; TRBD1 matches at 7 bases. Trimming removed 3 bases from V and 5 bases from J; junction bases left unmatched: 8. Germline values: CDR1 SGHTA, CDR2 FQGNSA. The CDR3 sequence is 15 residues long. The CDR3 DNA sequence: TGTGCCAGCAGCTTCCAGACAGGGATGAGAGATACGCAGTATTTT. Translation gives CASSFQTGMRDTQYF.

V is TRBV3-1 (or the pseudogene TRBV3-2) and J is TRBJ2-3; TRBD2 is a possible D gene (5 bases). The germline gives CDR1 LGHDT, CDR2 YNNKEL (reference sequence). This CDR3 region has 16 residues. Trimming shortened V by 4 bases and J by 0 bases, and 14 bases separated the two germline ends. The CDR3 DNA reads TGTGCCAGCAGCCCCCAGGCACGGACTAGCACAGATACGCAGTATTTT. It codes for CASSPQARTSTDTQYF.

This chain links TRBV7-9 with TRBJ1-2; D unresolved. V lost 5 bases, J lost 6 bases, and 13 bases lay in between. CDR3 size: 13 residues. CDR1 is SEHNR and CDR2 is FQNEAQ in the germline V gene (reference sequence). The CDR3: CASSRQEADGYTF. As DNA, the CDR3 is TGTGCCAGCAGCCGCCAGGAGGCGGATGGCTACACCTTC.

The rearrangement uses TRBV9 and TRBJ2-3; 9 nucleotides agree with TRBD2. V was pared by 2 bases and J by 5 bases, with 6 bases of the junction left unmatched. Looked up from germline, CDR1 is SGDLS and CDR2 is YYNGEE. CDR3 length: 15 amino acids. Written as DNA, the CDR3 is TGTGCCAGCAGCGTTTACGGCGGGGGGGGAGATACGCAGTATTTT. Encoded protein: CASSVYGGGGDTQYF.

The chain links TRBV5-4 to TRBJ1-2; D is possibly TRBD1 (6 bases). The V and J ends lost 4 bases and 6 bases respectively, with 16 bases between them. Per germline, CDR1 SGHNT and CDR2 YYREEE (reference sequence). The CDR3 is 14 amino acids. The CDR3 coding sequence is TGTGCCAGCAGCCCACAGGGCCCGCCCGATGGCTACACCTTC. Translation: CASSPQGPPDGYTF.

This chain joins TRBV4-1 and TRBJ2-5; TRBD2 agrees at 16 bases. J lost 5 bases, V lost 0 bases, and 6 bases had no gene match. This CDR3 is 18 amino acids long. Germline assignment: CDR1 MGHRA and CDR2 YSYEKL. The CDR3 loop is CASSQEGLAGGQPETQYF. DNA of the CDR3: TGCGCCAGCAGCCAAGAGGGACTAGCGGGGGGGCAACCGGAGACCCAGTACTTC.

This chain links TRBV18 with TRBJ2-7; 10 positions agree with TRBD1. CDR3 length equals 15 residues. V shed 6 bases and J 4 bases; nucleotides not matched to a gene: 9. CDR1 KGHSH and CDR2 LQKENI come from the germline V gene. The CDR3 bases are TGTGCCAGCTCCCTACGACAGGGGGCGTTTTACGAGCAGTACTTC. This translates into CASSLRQGAFYEQYF.

The rearrangement joins TRBV10-2 to TRBJ1-5, with D tentatively TRBD1 (6 bases). The CDR3 sequence is 14 residues long. CDR1 and CDR2 (germline): WSHSY, SAAADI. The ends were cut back, 4 bases at V and 4 bases at J, with 11 bases in the middle. CDR3 loop: CASSANTGNQPQHF. CDR3 nucleotide sequence: TGCGCCAGCAGTGCTAATACAGGGAATCAGCCCCAGCATTTT.

The rearrangement joins TRBV14 to TRBJ2-1; maybe TRBD2 (5 bases). V lost 6 bases to trimming and J lost 5 bases, with 11 bases between them. Germline values: CDR1 SGHDN, CDR2 FVKESK. This CDR3 contains 13 residues. CDR3 nucleotides: TGTGCCAGCAGGGCGGGCCTAAACAATGAGCAGTTCTTC. Protein product: CASRAGLNNEQFF. The variable domain in full, completed from reference TRBV14 and TRBJ2-1, reads EAGVTQFPSHSVIEKGQTVTLRCDPISGHDNLYWYRRVMGKEIKFLLHFVKESKQDESGMPNNRFLAERTGGTYSTLKVQPAELEDSGVYFCASRAGLNNEQFFGPGTRLTVL.

The chain combines TRBV5-1 with TRBJ1-2; D possibly corresponds to TRBD1 (5 bases). The CDR3 has 14 residues. The germline gives CDR1 SGHRS, CDR2 YFSETQ. Trimming stripped 0 bases from V and 7 bases from J, with 13 bases between. CDR3 sequence: CASSLASGGLGYTF. CDR3 bases: TGCGCCAGCAGCTTGGCCTCTGGGGGACTTGGCTACACCTTC. Full variable domain (rest looked up from reference TRBV5-1 and TRBJ1-2): KAGVTQTPRYLIKTRGQQVTLSCSPISGHRSVSWYQQTPGQGLQFLFEYFSETQRNKGNFPGRFSGRQFSNSRSEMNVSTLELGDSALYLCASSLASGGLGYTFGSGTRLTVV.

The V gene is TRBV19, the J gene TRBJ2-2, with TRBD1 identical over 8 bases. J was trimmed by 6 bases and V by 4 bases; bases with no gene match: 4. CDR1 LNHDA and CDR2 SQIVND come from the germline V gene (reference sequence). This CDR3 is built from 14 residues. The CDR3: CASSTEDRAGELFF. In DNA form, the CDR3 reads TGTGCCAGTAGTACGGAGGACAGGGCCGGGGAGCTGTTTTTT. Drawing the rest from reference TRBV19 and TRBJ2-2, the complete variable domain is DGGITQSPKYLFRKEGQNVTLSCEQNLNHDAMYWYRQDPGQGLRLIYYSQIVNDFQKGDIAEGYSVSREKKESFPLTVTSAQKNPTAFYLCASSTEDRAGELFFGEGSRLTVL.